Shown below are 27 T cell receptor beta chains from a single sample sequenced in a study of T cells in Graves' hyperthyroidism and ophthalmopathy. The TCR beta CDR3 regions underwent amplification using RNA transcripts as the source. The TCR CDR3 was amplified in a first-round RT-PCR using the HTBI primer set. TCRdb ran MiXCR on the multiplex PCR reads and lists one entry per CDR3 protein. The repertoire holds nearly 600,000 distinct CDR3 sequences, with 13% to 15% as singletons. Sequencing was carried out using blood. Receptor source: a woman under 30 with Graves' ophthalmopathy.

This clonotype has at least ten counts. This chain's CDR3 is CASSPLPGTSGYEQYF. In nucleotides, the CDR3 is TGTGCCAGCAGCCCCCTCCCTGGGACTAGCGGGTACGAGCAGTACTTC. The rearrangement joins TRBV3-1 to TRBJ2-7, with 12 bases matching TRBD2. The germline CDR1 and CDR2 sequences are LGHDT and YNNKEL (reference sequence). There are 16 residues in the CDR3. The junction had 8 bases not matched to a gene; V was cut back by 4 bases and J by 4 bases.

The chain is built from TRBV2 and TRBJ1-5, with TRBD1 matching 9 bases. This CDR3 is 13 amino acids long. V was pared by 7 bases and J by 5 bases, with 3 bases of the junction left unmatched. Per the germline V gene, CDR1 is SNHLY and CDR2 is FYNNEI. The CDR3 sequence is CASNRDRDQPQHF. The CDR3, as DNA: TGTGCCAGCAACCGGGACAGGGATCAGCCCCAGCATTTT.

This clonotype came up many times. The rearrangement links TRBV6-1 to TRBJ2-5; D gene unclear. V was shortened by 7 bases and J by 4 bases, with 19 bases between the two germline ends. The CDR3 totals 15 residues. Germline V gene lookup returns CDR1 MNHNS and CDR2 SASEGT. For the CDR3, the DNA is TGTGCCAGCACATCAAGGGTGGGTGTAAGAGAGACCCAGTACTTC. This sequence encodes CASTSRVGVRETQYF.

This clonotype was counted ten times or more. This chain joins TRBV3-1 and TRBJ1-4; 7 bases align to TRBD1. The CDR3 totals 14 residues. V lost 3 bases and J lost 7; bases outside the gene matches: 5. In germline, CDR1 is LGHDT, CDR2 YNNKEL (reference sequence). The CDR3 region has the DNA TGTGCCAGCAGCCACCACGGACAGGTTGAAAAACTGTTTTTT. Its translation: CASSHHGQVEKLFF.

In its sample, this clonotype was seen a few times. The chain combines TRBV5-6 with TRBJ1-3; possible D gene TRBD1, 6 bases. This CDR3 spans 15 amino acids. V was pared by 4 bases and J by 3 bases, with 14 bases between. In germline, CDR1 is SGHDT, CDR2 YYEEEE. The CDR3 protein is CASSRGTTDGNTIYF. The CDR3 coding sequence is TGTGCCAGCAGCAGGGGGACAACCGATGGAAACACCATATATTTT.

On this clonotype: This could be a read error, since a much larger clone is one nucleotide away. This chain connects TRBV7-9 to TRBJ2-7; D gene ambiguous. CDR1 and CDR2 (germline): SEHNR, FQNEAQ (reference sequence). The CDR3 spans 13 residues. Trimming left V 4 bases short and J 3 bases short, with 10 bases between. CDR3 nucleotide sequence: TGTGCCAGCAGCTCCGCCGGTATCTACGAGCAGTACTTC. Its protein product is CASSSAGIYEQYF.

This clonotype came up once. This chain links TRBV7-3 with TRBJ2-4, with 10 nucleotides matching TRBD1. The CDR3 is made up of 17 amino acids. Germline CDR1 is SGHTA and CDR2 is FQGTGA. V shed 5 bases, J shed 2 bases, and the junction held 9 bases outside the gene matches. The CDR3: CASSASPGQGTKNIQYF. The CDR3 nucleotides are TGTGCCAGCAGCGCGAGTCCGGGACAGGGGACCAAAAACATTCAGTACTTC.

This clonotype occurred many times. The chain recombines TRBV7-2 with TRBJ2-5; TRBD2 might be the D (5 bases). The CDR3 is 14 residues long. Looked up from germline, CDR1 is SGHTA and CDR2 is FQGNSA. V lost 1 base to trimming and J lost 5 bases, with 11 bases between them. In nucleotides, the CDR3 is TGTGCCAGCAGCTTAGTTGGGGAGTTCGAGACCCAGTACTTC. Its protein is CASSLVGEFETQYF.

As concerns this clonotype: Just one base apart from a much larger clone, this may be a read error. The chain links TRBV4-1 to TRBJ1-5, with a tentative D call TRBD1 (5 bases). The CDR3 runs to 15 residues. V was shortened by 4 bases and J by 6 bases, with 16 bases between the two germline ends. Germline CDR1 reads MGHRA; CDR2 reads YSYEKL. The CDR3 reads CASSRRESQGQPQHF. For the CDR3, the DNA is TGCGCCAGCAGCCGCAGGGAGAGTCAAGGTCAGCCCCAGCATTTT.

With regard to this clonotype: A single base separates this from a much larger clone, so it may be a read error. The V call is TRBV28, the J call TRBJ2-1; D is possibly TRBD1 (5 bases). Germline-derived CDR1 and CDR2 are MDHEN and SYDVKM. This CDR3 has 14 amino acids. Trimming took off 5 bases at V and 8 bases at J, with 16 bases between the two ends. The CDR3 here is CASSIGGRADEQFF. As DNA, the CDR3 is TGTGCCAGCAGTATCGGCGGCAGGGCTGATGAGCAGTTCTTC. The complete variable domain, with remaining parts taken from reference TRBV28 and TRBJ2-1, reads DVKVTQSSRYLVKRTGEKVFLECVQDMDHENMFWYRQDPGLGLRLIYFSYDVKMKEKGDIPEGYSVSREKKERFSLILESASTNQTSMYLCASSIGGRADEQFFGPGTRLTVL.

This clonotype came up many times. The genes are TRBV28 and TRBJ1-2, with 7 bases identical to TRBD1. CDR1 is MDHEN, CDR2 SYDVKM, per germline. The CDR3 has 14 residues. J gave up 8 bases and V 7 bases, and 13 bases lay outside the gene matches. CDR3 sequence: CASNRDSFIMGYTF. In DNA, the CDR3 is TGTGCCAGCAACCGGGACAGCTTCATTATGGGCTACACCTTC.

This clonotype was counted at least ten times. The gene calls are TRBV27 and TRBJ2-1; D ambiguous. In germline, CDR1 is MNHEY, CDR2 SMNVEV (reference sequence). V was trimmed by 3 bases and J by 3 bases, leaving 6 bases between them. CDR3 length equals 13 residues. The CDR3 DNA is TGTGCCAGCAGTTTGTCGGACTACAATGAGCAGTTCTTC. Translating gives CASSLSDYNEQFF.

This clonotype showed up just a few times. J is TRBJ2-1 and V is TRBV4-2, with 9 bases aligning to TRBD2. CDR1 is LGHNA and CDR2 is YNFKEQ in the germline V gene. The V and J ends lost 4 bases and 6 bases, in that order; junction bases with no gene match: 10. CDR3 size: 16 residues. DNA for the CDR3: TGTGCCAGCAGCCCCCTAGATAGCGGGAGAGGCAATGAGCAGTTCTTC. It encodes CASSPLDSGRGNEQFF.

This clonotype was counted many times. The V and J genes are TRBV5-1 and TRBJ2-2; 9 nucleotides match TRBD1. V shed 3 bases and J 7 bases; nucleotides not matched to a gene: 7. The CDR3 consists of 15 residues. Germline V gives CDR1 SGHRS, CDR2 YFSETQ. The CDR3 DNA reads TGCGCCAGCAGCTCATTACAGGGGGCGGACGGGGAGCTGTTTTTT. The encoded protein is CASSSLQGADGELFF.

This clonotype was found once. This chain connects TRBV20-1 to TRBJ2-1; the D gene is possibly TRBD2 (5 bases). This CDR3 spans 14 amino acids. Germline V gene lookup returns CDR1 DFQATT and CDR2 SNEGSKA (reference sequence). The V end was cut by 6 bases, the J end by 3 bases, with 15 bases between. In DNA, the CDR3 is TGCAGTGCCCCGGTAGGAGGAGGCTACAATGAGCAGTTCTTC. It specifies CSAPVGGGYNEQFF.

The chain's CDR3 is CASSLIGGDYGYTF. In nucleotides, the CDR3 is TGTGCCAGCAGTTTAATTGGGGGGGACTATGGCTACACCTTC. The rearrangement links TRBV27 to TRBJ1-2, with D perhaps TRBD1 (5 bases). The ends were cut back, 2 bases at V and 3 bases at J, with 10 bases in the middle. Germline assignment: CDR1 MNHEY and CDR2 SMNVEV (reference sequence). The length of the CDR3 is 14 residues.

The table lists this clonotype with many counts. V usage is TRBV3-1 and J usage is TRBJ2-1; TRBD2 matches 9 bases. Germline CDR1 is LGHDT and CDR2 is YNNKEL (reference sequence). CDR3 length: 15 amino acids. The V gene end was trimmed by 4 bases and the J gene end by 10 bases; junction bases not matched to a gene: 11. The CDR3, as DNA: TGTGCCAGCAGCCTGGGAGCGGGAGGTATGGGGGAGCAGTTCTTC. This encodes CASSLGAGGMGEQFF.

This clonotype came up many times. V is TRBV11-2 and J is TRBJ2-3; the D gene is possibly TRBD2 (6 bases). In germline, CDR1 is SGHAT, CDR2 FQNNGV. The CDR3 covers 17 residues. V lost 1 base, J lost 3 bases, and 17 bases lay in between. The CDR3 nucleotides are TGTGCCAGCAGCTTAGGACTCAGGGAAGGAGGGACAGATACGCAGTATTTT. Translation gives CASSLGLREGGTDTQYF. Full variable domain (missing parts from reference TRBV11-2 and TRBJ2-3): EAGVAQSPRYKIIEKRQSVAFWCNPISGHATLYWYQQILGQGPKLLIQFQNNGVVDDSQLPKDRFSAERLKGVDSTLKIQPAKLEDSAVYLCASSLGLREGGTDTQYFGPGTRLTVL.

This clonotype was detected many times. The V call is TRBV30, the J call TRBJ1-1, with 9 bases fitting TRBD1. The V segment lost 3 bases and the J segment 5 bases; nucleotides outside the gene matches: 4. There are 13 residues in the CDR3. CDR1 GTSNPN and CDR2 SVGIG come from the germline V gene (reference sequence). This chain's CDR3 is CAWSRQGETEAFF. The CDR3 bases are TGTGCCTGGAGCCGACAGGGGGAGACTGAAGCTTTCTTT.

This clonotype has a handful of counts. V is TRBV6-6 and J is TRBJ1-4, with D perhaps TRBD1 (6 bases). Germline V gene sequence: CDR1 MNHNY, CDR2 SVGAGI (reference sequence). This CDR3 is 16 amino acids long. V dropped 0 bases and J dropped 7 bases, with 15 bases sitting between them. CDR3: CASSYSTRGGGEKLFF. In DNA, the CDR3 is TGTGCCAGCAGTTACTCTACTAGGGGGGGCGGTGAAAAACTGTTTTTT.

This clonotype appeared a few times. This sequence joins TRBV19 and TRBJ1-5; D uncertain. Germline loops: CDR1 LNHDA, CDR2 SQIVND (reference sequence). V lost 3 bases, J lost 0 bases, and 21 bases lay in between. The length of the CDR3 is 19 residues. CDR3: CASSMRLGRRIISNQPQHF. As DNA, the CDR3 is TGTGCCAGTAGTATGCGTCTAGGGCGGAGAATTATTAGCAATCAGCCCCAGCATTTT.

This chain links TRBV12-5 with TRBJ2-2, with D possibly TRBD2 on 5 matching bases. V lost 1 base, J lost 15 bases, and 12 bases lay in between. There are 12 residues in the CDR3. Germline lookup yields CDR1 LGHNT and CDR2 FRNRAP. In DNA, the CDR3 is TGTGCTAGTGGTTTGGAACGGGGTATGGTGTTTTTT. Translated, it gives CASGLERGMVFF.

About this clonotype: Mismatch with germline at one junction end may stem from a read error. CDR3 coding DNA: TGTGCCAGCTCACCTAAGCAGGCTAATGAAAGACTGTTTTTT. This gives the protein CASSPKQANERLFF. V gene TRBV3-1 combines with J gene TRBJ1-4; no reliable D call. Germline V lookup: CDR1 LGHDT, CDR2 YNNKEL (reference sequence). The length of the CDR3 is 14 residues.

This clonotype was seen at least ten times. An end of the junction does not agree with germline; a read error may underlie this. This chain joins TRBV7-7 and TRBJ2-3, with D possibly being TRBD1 (5 bases). CDR1 and CDR2 (germline): SSHAT, FNYEAQ (reference sequence). The length of the CDR3 is 13 residues. This CDR3 is CASSLQAPDTQYF. Here the CDR3 DNA reads TGTGCTAGCAGCTTACAGGCGCCGGATACGCAGTATTTT.

This clonotype was counted many times. The rearrangement links TRBV6-2 or TRBV6-3 to TRBJ1-1; 9 bases fit TRBD1. CDR1 MNHEY and CDR2 SVGEGT come from the germline V gene. The CDR3 contains 17 residues. After removal of 4 bases from V and 0 bases from J, the junction contained 9 bases not matched to a gene. The CDR3 nucleotides are TGTGCCAGCAGTTCCTTGGCTACAGGGGGCATGAACACTGAAGCTTTCTTT. Translation: CASSSLATGGMNTEAFF.

The sample holds many counts of this clonotype. CDR3 residues: CSARDLDSENYYEQYF. The CDR3 coding sequence is TGCAGTGCTAGAGATTTGGATAGTGAGAACTACTACGAGCAGTACTTC. The chain carries TRBV20-1 and TRBJ2-7, with D unresolved. The V gene lost 0 bases and the J gene lost 3 bases, with 18 bases spanning the gap. Per germline, CDR1 DFQATT and CDR2 SNEGSKA (reference sequence). This CDR3 spans 16 amino acids.

There are many counts of this clonotype. The chain joins TRBV7-2 to TRBJ2-7, with D unclear. The CDR3 has 16 amino acids. Germline CDR1 and CDR2: SGHTA and FQGNSA. V gave up 4 bases and J gave up 3 bases, with 19 bases separating them. As DNA, the CDR3 is TGTGCCAGCAGCTCGATATGGGAACCCCAGGTCTACGAGCAGTACTTC. Protein product: CASSSIWEPQVYEQYF.